This T cell receptor beta chain originates from a study of technical replicates of blood from a handful of donors (dated by TCRdb to the late 2010s). V is shortened by 6 bases, J by 11 bases, and the region joining them spans 19 bases. From a lookup of the germline V gene, CDR1 and CDR2 are WSHSY and SAAADI. Measured from the cysteine to the phenylalanine, the CDR3 is 14 residues long. Only CDR3 DNA is held: 42 bases, read in frame from base 1. On this clone itself: Its specific antigen is unknown. Per-base qualities were not stored, and no clone one base away is much larger.

Library method: the immunoSEQ multiplex PCR assay. TCRdb took over this immuneACCESS table, retaining in-frame rearrangements with V and J assigned. Such tables are incomplete; in checked studies, under half of the missing clones stem from an unresolved V gene, and the remainder is unexplained. Recorded for this sample are about 6,900 clones; about 95% of them occurred a single time. The ten largest account for around 7.2% of the sample. The sequence is built from TRBV10-2 and TRBJ1-4; no D gene is confidently identified. Sequencing input: PBMCs. The sequence was obtained from a human donor in good health. Here is the DNA: TGCGCCAGCAGGGAATTGGGCACCCCCAATAAACTGTTTTTT. Its protein product is CASRELGTPNKLFF.